These 8 T cell receptor beta chains were sequenced from one sample in a study of T cells after yellow fever vaccination. One entry per CDR3 protein, called by TCRdb with MiXCR from the 5' RACE reads. The sample shows hundreds of thousands of distinct CDR3 sequences, about 12% of them seen only once. The material was PBMCs, obtained on the day of the yellow fever booster vaccination. Every receptor here comes from a man aged 25 to 40 who received the YFV17D yellow fever vaccine.

The chain combines TRBV12-3 or TRBV12-4 with TRBJ2-5, with 7 bases fitting TRBD1. CDR3 length: 13 residues. J gave up 6 bases and V 5 bases, and 6 bases lay outside the gene matches. The CDR3 sequence is CASSPPTGKTQYF. The CDR3 bases are TGTGCCAGCAGTCCTCCGACAGGGAAGACCCAGTACTTC.

This chain joins TRBV5-5 and TRBJ1-5; maybe TRBD1 (6 bases). The germline gives CDR1 SGHKS, CDR2 YYEKEE (reference sequence). This CDR3 has 15 amino acids. V was cut by 0 bases and J by 6 bases, with 13 bases left in between. The CDR3 bases are TGTGCCAGCAGCTTGGGACAGGCGTCTGGTCAGCCCCAGCATTTT. Amino acids: CASSLGQASGQPQHF.

This clonotype was observed a few times. The chain has TRBV20-1 and TRBJ2-3; 10 nucleotides match TRBD2. Per germline, CDR1 DFQATT and CDR2 SNEGSKA (reference sequence). V lost 1 base, J lost 0 bases, and 4 bases stayed unmatched. The CDR3 length is 16 residues. The CDR3 DNA follows: TGCAGTGCTAGAGCCCGGACTAGCGGAAGCACAGATACGCAGTATTTT. It translates to CSARARTSGSTDTQYF.

In its sample, this clonotype was seen once. The J gene is TRBJ2-3, the V gene TRBV18, with TRBD2 matching over 10 bases. V was pared by 3 bases and J by 5 bases, with 8 bases of the junction left unmatched. CDR3 size: 16 residues. The germline V gene encodes CDR1 KGHSH and CDR2 LQKENI. CDR3 DNA: TGTGCCAGCTCACCGGGACTAGCGACCCGTGGAGATACGCAGTATTTT. As protein: CASSPGLATRGDTQYF.

The rearrangement joins TRBV3-1 to TRBJ2-7; D gene uncertain. V lost 4 bases to trimming and J lost 2 bases, with 12 bases between them. Germline assignment: CDR1 LGHDT and CDR2 YNNKEL (reference sequence). The CDR3 has 14 amino acids. The CDR3 DNA follows: TGTGCCAGCAGCCCTTTCTACTCGGCCTACGAGCAGTACTTC. Translating gives CASSPFYSAYEQYF.

A few counts support this clonotype. J is TRBJ1-2 and V is TRBV20-1; D not resolved. The V gene lost 5 bases and the J gene lost 7 bases, with 14 bases spanning the gap. The CDR3 runs 12 residues. Germline V gene data show CDR1 as DFQATT and CDR2 as SNEGSKA (reference sequence). CDR3 sequence: CSAPPWSGGYTF. The CDR3 region has the DNA TGCAGTGCTCCCCCATGGTCCGGTGGCTACACCTTC.

This clonotype was counted a few times. This rearrangement joins TRBV14 to TRBJ2-7, with D perhaps matching TRBD2 (6 bases). Trimming stripped 3 bases from V and 2 bases from J, with 11 bases between. The CDR3 is made up of 14 amino acids. Looked up from germline, CDR1 is SGHDN and CDR2 is FVKESK. CDR3 protein: CASSHRTIPYEQYF. CDR3 nucleotide sequence: TGTGCCAGCAGCCACCGGACTATCCCCTACGAGCAGTACTTC.

The chain is built from TRBV20-1 and TRBJ2-1; 8 bases agree with TRBD2. The V gene's germline CDR1 is DFQATT and CDR2 SNEGSKA (reference sequence). CDR3 length: 17 amino acids. J gave up 2 bases and V 1 base, and 10 bases lay outside the gene matches. The CDR3 region is CSARGRESGGAYNEQFF. The CDR3 nucleotides read TGCAGTGCTAGAGGTCGGGAAAGCGGGGGAGCCTACAATGAGCAGTTCTTC.